What follows is one T cell receptor beta chain and its context. Which antigen it targets is not known. Qualities for individual bases were not recorded, and no much larger clone is one base off. The library was generated by RACE. Reads for this sample came from a NextSeq 500. Library preparation attached unique molecular identifiers to individual cDNA molecules for quantitative, reproducible TCR counting. From each blood RNA sample, both TCR alpha and TCR beta chains were sequenced. The original methods were these. A median of approximately 100,000 TCRs per sample was observed, with a range of about 20,000 to 750,000. The Decombinator software suite was used to annotate the V, J and CDR3 of the TCR reads. To make PS versus PT1 abundance plots, every sample was subsampled to the same number of TCRs (28,000). TCRs were defined as expanded if absent before sensitization and observed at least eight times at the 2-week time point. The raw public reads went through TCRdb reprocessing: fastp at Q25, MiXCR clone calling, in-frame beta chains kept. Rows merge per CDR3 protein into single entries with the most common DNA and genes. For this entry, the V and J calls and clone size follow TCRdb and not the study's own pipeline. A total of around 340,000 distinct CDR3 sequences appear in this sample, approximately 6.3% of them only once. The ten most abundant clones make up about 8% of the sample.

The germline V gene sets CDR1 to SGHRS and CDR2 to YFSETQ. The CDR3 measures 14 amino acids from cysteine to phenylalanine. The kept DNA is CDR3 alone, 42 bases in frame from the first base. At the junction V is shortened by 0 bases and J by 8 bases, with 9 bases in between. The time point tag for this specimen amounts to: patch test 1, 2 weeks after DPC sensitization. What the treatment or condition label conveys for this sample: therapeutic diphenylcyclopropenone sensitization with weekly scalp DPC. At each patch-test visit, blood was drawn before the patch test was applied. Patients were considered eligible if aged 18 to 70, diagnosed with alopecia and deemed suitable for DPC therapy, and patients were excluded if pregnant. Total RNA was extracted from unfractionated whole blood collected in Tempus Blood RNA tubes. This sample is part of a study of human T cells and chemical hapten exposure (dated by TCRdb to the early 2020s). Turning to the overall study: For sensitization, 2% DPC in acetone was applied to a roughly 2 cm by roughly 2 cm area of upper inner arm skin. Weekly therapeutic DPC doses were additionally applied to the scalp of patients throughout the approximately 24-week study period. Patch tests used Finn chambers with 0.01% DPC on the upper back, scored after 6 days by International Contact Dermatitis Research Group standards. The patient cohort, mostly female, included alopecia areata with under or over 50% scalp involvement, alopecia totalis and alopecia universalis. Libraries were combined into a pool for sequencing, and differences in TCR yield between samples came mainly from small differences in library volumes within the pool. Peripheral blood TCR repertoire changes were tracked in vivo in alopecia patients during primary and secondary sensitization to the hapten diphenylcyclopropenone (DPC). Patient blood was sampled pre-sensitization (week 0) and at 2, 6 and about 24 weeks after DPC sensitization. Around 30 alopecia patients provided blood for TCR sequencing at one to four time points (pre-sensitization, 2, 6 and 24 weeks). Findings and caveats that apply to the study as a whole: After repeated subsampling, changes were observed in the strength of the expansion versus patch-test correlation and in the threshold at which the correlation became significant. Because every patient had alopecia, a presumed autoimmune disease, the patients' immune response might differ from that of healthy individuals. DPC sensitization did not change how many TCRs were above 1 in 1000 frequency, and no evidence was found of alterations in global repertoire structure. Patch test score correlated positively with the number of PT1 expanded TCRs, reaching significance at thresholds 8, 16 and 32 but not at 4. Expanded TCRs formed significantly more large CDR3 similarity clusters than pre-sensitization or healthy control sets, consistent with antigen-driven responses.

Recombination connected TRBV5-1 to TRBJ1-6; the D gene is unclear. The source is a woman aged 18-35 years with alopecia areata. Some clones in this sample may be carry-over from other donors' samples. Source: whole blood, taken in connection with sensitization to the hapten diphenylcyclopropenone (DPC). The nucleotide sequence reads TGCGCCAGCAGCTTGGGCGGGAAGTATTCACCCCTCCACTTT. Protein translation: CASSLGGKYSPLHF.